The sequence of this T cell receptor beta chain was determined in a study of T cells in narcolepsy. In the study overall: Patients with NT1 or NT2 and healthy control donors were enrolled.

Measured with immunoSEQ multiplex PCR; TCRdb has only the in-frame clones, and not every one. The data show around 19,000 clones, roughly four fifths seen once. With respect to this clone: Its antigen is undetermined.

V lost 0 bases, J lost 6 bases, and 11 bases lay in between. CDR1 is MGHRA, CDR2 YSYEKL, per germline. The CDR3 has 14 amino acids. Findings and limits, study-wide: Autoreactive clonotypes reportedly recurred in blood of same and different patients, not controls. Some memory CD4+ repertoires had no autoreactive clone sequences. Autoreactive HCRT-specific and TRIB2-specific clonotypes were marked in same-patient CSF-versus-blood CD4+ comparisons.

The rearrangement joins TRBV4-1 to TRBJ1-1; D may be TRBD1 (6 bases). This sequence was found in a human donor in good health. Sequencing was done on a sample of memory (CD45RA-) CD4+ T cells from blood. CDR3 protein: CASSQESRTAEAFF. Here the CDR3 DNA reads TGCGCCAGCAGCCAAGAATCAAGGACAGCTGAAGCTTTCTTT.